Below are 21 T cell receptor beta chains sequenced from a single sample in a study of OX40 agonist ivuxolimab in advanced cancers. Only in-frame clones appear in the TCRdb table, and some are missing; sequencing was by immunoSEQ multiplex PCR. The sample lists around 50,000 clones; 60% to 80% were seen once. The input for sequencing was CD4+ or CD8+ T cells sorted from blood, taken in a trial of the OX40 agonist ivuxolimab. The receptors were gathered from an adult with an advanced solid tumor such as melanoma, head and neck, liver or kidney cancer.

This sequence joins TRBV6-6 and TRBJ1-3; D is unresolved. CDR1 is MNHNY, CDR2 SVGAGI, per germline (reference sequence). V was pared by 5 bases and J by 5 bases, with 10 bases between. This CDR3 region has 13 residues. The CDR3 loop reads CASSAEIRNTIYF. The CDR3 nucleotides are TGTGCCAGCAGTGCAGAGATCCGAAACACCATATATTTT.

The chain employs TRBV5-1 and TRBJ2-7; no firm D call. Germline V lookup: CDR1 SGHRS, CDR2 YFSETQ. The V and J ends lost 0 bases and 0 bases respectively, with 16 bases between them. The CDR3 consists of 17 residues. CDR3 nucleotide sequence: TGCGCCAGCAGCTTGGGGGGTGGAGCGATGAGCTCCTACGAGCAGTACTTC. This gives the protein CASSLGGGAMSSYEQYF.

The chain is built from TRBV27 and TRBJ2-5; 8 bases fit TRBD2. Losses at the gene ends were 2 bases for V and 0 bases for J; bases not matched to a gene: 5. This CDR3 comprises 16 residues. The germline V gene has CDR1 MNHEY and CDR2 SMNVEV (reference sequence). The CDR3 region has the DNA TGTGCCAGCAGTTTAGCTAGCGGGTTCAACCAAGAGACCCAGTACTTC. Translation gives CASSLASGFNQETQYF.

J is TRBJ2-5 and V is TRBV5-4, with 9 nucleotides matching TRBD1. The J call may be mistaken, given a closer DNA end match to TRBJ2-7. The CDR3 totals 14 residues. Germline V gives CDR1 SGHNT, CDR2 YYREEE (reference sequence). CDR3 sequence: CASSLWDRAIEQYF. Written as DNA, the CDR3 is TGTGCCAGCAGCTTGTGGGACAGGGCTATCGAGCAGTACTTC.

This rearrangement joins TRBV5-1 to TRBJ2-3; 9 nucleotides align to TRBD1. Looked up from germline, CDR1 is SGHRS and CDR2 is YFSETQ. The CDR3 covers 15 residues. V lost 0 bases to trimming and J lost 3 bases; unmatched junction nucleotides: 2. The CDR3 is CASSLDGQGTDTQYF. In DNA form, the CDR3 reads TGCGCCAGCAGCTTGGATGGACAGGGGACAGATACGCAGTATTTT.

The rearrangement uses TRBV5-4 and TRBJ2-1, with D uncertain. The CDR3 contains 17 residues. Germline V lookup: CDR1 SGHNT, CDR2 YYREEE (reference sequence). The ends were cut back, 2 bases at V and 0 bases at J, with 15 bases in the middle. The CDR3 DNA sequence: TGTGCCAGCAGCTTCGAAATAGCACGGAGCTCCTACAATGAGCAGTTCTTC. It encodes CASSFEIARSSYNEQFF.

The chain has TRBV6-5 and TRBJ2-1; weak D call: TRBD2 (5 bases). This CDR3 comprises 12 residues. Germline V CDR1 and CDR2: MNHEY, SVGAGI. Trimming removed 6 bases at V and 8 bases at J, with 11 bases between. CDR3 nucleotide sequence: TGTGCCAGCAGGTCGGCGGGCGATGAGCAGTTCTTC. Amino acids: CASRSAGDEQFF.

CDR3 region: CSVGTASNYGYTF. The CDR3 bases are TGCAGCGTCGGGACGGCGTCTAACTATGGCTACACCTTC. The chain is built from TRBV29-1 and TRBJ1-2; D possibly corresponds to TRBD1 (5 bases). CDR1 SQVTM and CDR2 ANQGSEA come from the germline V gene. CDR3 size: 13 residues. Trimming left V 6 bases short and J 0 bases short, with 11 bases between.

This chain links TRBV7-9 with TRBJ1-2; possibly TRBD1 for D (5 bases). Trimming stripped 11 bases from V and 2 bases from J, with 15 bases between. This CDR3 comprises 13 residues. Germline V CDR1 and CDR2: SEHNR, FQNEAQ (reference sequence). The CDR3 loop is CAGQEGLNYGYTF. The DNA for the CDR3 is TGTGCCGGACAAGAAGGACTGAACTATGGCTACACCTTC.

This chain links TRBV10-3 with TRBJ1-1, with TRBD1 identical over 9 bases. The CDR3 is 15 residues long. V trimming: 11 bases; J trimming: 4 bases; junction bases outside the gene matches: 14. Germline V CDR1 and CDR2: ENHRY, SYGVKD. The CDR3 sequence is CAQRDRAGRITEAFF. In DNA form, the CDR3 reads TGTGCCCAAAGGGACAGGGCGGGGCGGATCACTGAAGCTTTCTTT.

This clone showed up just once. The CDR3: CASSYSGIEFF. The CDR3 DNA follows: TGTGCCAGCAGTTACAGCGGGATTGAGTTCTTC. V gene TRBV6-5 combines with J gene TRBJ2-1; 7 nucleotides match TRBD2. The trim removed 2 bases at V and 14 bases at J, leaving 3 bases unmatched. The germline CDR1 and CDR2 sequences are MNHEY and SVGAGI. The CDR3 loop spans 11 amino acids.

In its sample, this clone ranks as medium-sized. The chain is built from TRBV7-2 and TRBJ2-7; D not certain. CDR3 length: 15 residues. Per germline, CDR1 SGHTA and CDR2 FQGNSA. V shed 3 bases and J shed 2 bases, with 14 bases lying between them. The CDR3 is CASSLTHTTAYEQYF. As DNA, the CDR3 is TGTGCCAGCAGCTTGACACACACTACGGCCTACGAGCAGTACTTC.

This clone occurred once. At one boundary the junction diverges from the germline segment, which might be a read error. V gene TRBV7-2 combines with J gene TRBJ2-7; 8 bases are a match to TRBD1. Germline V lookup: CDR1 SGHTA, CDR2 FQGNSA. The CDR3 is 15 residues long. CDR3 loop: CASSQDFLAGGRQYF. In nucleotides, the CDR3 is TGCGCCAGCAGCCAAGATTTTTTGGCAGGGGGCAGGCAGTACTTC.

V usage is TRBV7-6 and J usage is TRBJ1-2; D ambiguous. This CDR3 spans 13 amino acids. Germline assignment: CDR1 SGHVS and CDR2 FNYEAQ. Trimming took 1 base from V and 4 from J, leaving 7 bases between them. The CDR3 sequence: CASSLERGYGYTF. The CDR3 bases are TGTGCCAGCAGCTTAGAACGGGGCTATGGCTACACCTTC.

The chain uses TRBV14 and TRBJ1-2; 8 bases are a match to TRBD1. The ends lost 4 bases at V and 5 bases at J; junction bases unmatched: 6. Germline lookup yields CDR1 SGHDN and CDR2 FVKESK. The CDR3 spans 14 residues. The CDR3 sequence is CASSRAGTGYGYTF. DNA for the CDR3: TGTGCCAGCAGCCGGGCCGGGACAGGATATGGCTACACCTTC.

The rearrangement links TRBV29-1 to TRBJ2-1; TRBD2 matches at 13 bases. After removal of 8 bases from V and 7 bases from J, the junction contained 5 bases not matched to a gene. The CDR3 is 13 amino acids. In germline, CDR1 is SQVTM, CDR2 ANQGSEA. The CDR3 sequence is CSPTSGRGNEQFF. The CDR3 region has the DNA TGCAGCCCTACTAGCGGGAGGGGAAATGAGCAGTTCTTC.

V gene TRBV9 combines with J gene TRBJ2-3, with 7 positions matching TRBD1. The CDR3 totals 20 residues. Germline trimming cut 3 bases from V and 3 bases from J; bases unmatched to any gene: 22. Germline-derived CDR1 and CDR2 are SGDLS and YYNGEE. CDR3 protein: CASSGHETGYRLVMTDTQYF. The CDR3 nucleotides read TGTGCCAGCAGCGGCCACGAGACAGGGTATCGGCTGGTCATGACAGATACGCAGTATTTT.

The chain uses TRBV5-1 and TRBJ1-3, with no clear D. Germline V gives CDR1 SGHRS, CDR2 YFSETQ. The CDR3 is 15 residues long. V was pared by 1 base and J by 1 base, with 9 bases between. The CDR3: CASSLIGVSGNTIYF. Written as DNA, the CDR3 is TGCGCCAGCAGCTTGATCGGGGTTTCTGGAAACACCATATATTTT. Combining the CDR3 with reference TRBV5-1 and TRBJ1-3 gives the whole variable domain KAGVTQTPRYLIKTRGQQVTLSCSPISGHRSVSWYQQTPGQGLQFLFEYFSETQRNKGNFPGRFSGRQFSNSRSEMNVSTLELGDSALYLCASSLIGVSGNTIYFGEGSWLTVV.

V gene TRBV5-1 combines with J gene TRBJ2-1; 14 bases align to TRBD2. CDR1 is SGHRS, CDR2 YFSETQ, per germline. CDR3 size: 16 residues. Unmatched junction bases numbered 8, after V lost 3 bases and J lost 9 bases. The CDR3 DNA reads as TGCGCCAGCAGCTCCCGGACTAGCGGGAGGAACCCTGAGCAGTTCTTC. It is translated as CASSSRTSGRNPEQFF.

The chain carries TRBV25-1 and TRBJ2-3; D is perhaps TRBD1 (5 bases). Germline V lookup: CDR1 MGHDK, CDR2 SYGVNS. This CDR3 comprises 14 residues. The V end was cut by 10 bases, the J end by 0 bases, with 14 bases between. In nucleotides, the CDR3 is TGTGCCACCTCAGGGCCCCTAAGCACAGATACGCAGTATTTT. It yields the protein CATSGPLSTDTQYF.

At least ten counts were recorded for this clone. The chain has TRBV27 and TRBJ2-1; D perhaps matches TRBD2 (6 bases). Germline V gene lookup returns CDR1 MNHEY and CDR2 SMNVEV (reference sequence). The V end lost 3 bases, the J end lost 12 bases, and 18 bases lay between the germline ends. This CDR3 spans 14 amino acids. CDR3 region: CASSLRLGASGQFF. Here the CDR3 DNA reads TGTGCCAGCAGTTTGAGACTAGGGGCGTCGGGGCAGTTCTTC.